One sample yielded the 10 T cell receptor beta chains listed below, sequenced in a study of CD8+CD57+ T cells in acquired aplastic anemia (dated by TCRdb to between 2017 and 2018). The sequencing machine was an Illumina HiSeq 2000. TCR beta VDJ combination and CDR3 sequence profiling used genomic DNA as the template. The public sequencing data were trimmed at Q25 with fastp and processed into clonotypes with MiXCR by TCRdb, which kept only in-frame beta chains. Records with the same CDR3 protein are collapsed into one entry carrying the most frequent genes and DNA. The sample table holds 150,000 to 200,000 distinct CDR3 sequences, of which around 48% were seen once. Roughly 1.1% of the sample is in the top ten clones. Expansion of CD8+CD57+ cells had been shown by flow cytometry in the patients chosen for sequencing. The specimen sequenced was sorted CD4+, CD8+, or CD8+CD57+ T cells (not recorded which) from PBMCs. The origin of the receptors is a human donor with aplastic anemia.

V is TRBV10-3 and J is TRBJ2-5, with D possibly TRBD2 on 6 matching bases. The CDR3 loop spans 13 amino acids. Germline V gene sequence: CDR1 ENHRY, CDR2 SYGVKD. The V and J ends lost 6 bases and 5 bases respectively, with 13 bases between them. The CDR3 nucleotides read TGTGCCATCAGCAACACTAGCCTTGAGACCCAGTACTTC. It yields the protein CAISNTSLETQYF.

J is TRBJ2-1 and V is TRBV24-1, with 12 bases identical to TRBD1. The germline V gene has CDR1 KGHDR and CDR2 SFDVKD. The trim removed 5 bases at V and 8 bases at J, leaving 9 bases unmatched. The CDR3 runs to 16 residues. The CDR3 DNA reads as TGTGCCACCAGTGCTCACCGGGACAGGGGGCAGGATGAGCAGTTCTTC. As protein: CATSAHRDRGQDEQFF.

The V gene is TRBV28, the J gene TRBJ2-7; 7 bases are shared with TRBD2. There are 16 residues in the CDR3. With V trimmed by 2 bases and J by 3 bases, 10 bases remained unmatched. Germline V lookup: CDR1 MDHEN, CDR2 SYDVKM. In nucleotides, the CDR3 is TGTGCCAGCAGTTTAAGGGACGCGGGAGTCATCTACGAGCAGTACTTC. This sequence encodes CASSLRDAGVIYEQYF.

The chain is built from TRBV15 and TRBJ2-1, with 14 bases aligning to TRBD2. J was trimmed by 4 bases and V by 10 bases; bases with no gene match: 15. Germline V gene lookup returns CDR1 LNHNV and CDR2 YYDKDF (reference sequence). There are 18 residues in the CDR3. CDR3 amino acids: CASSPGLAGGKPYNEQFF. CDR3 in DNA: TGTGCCAGCAGTCCAGGACTAGCGGGGGGAAAGCCTTACAATGAGCAGTTCTTC.

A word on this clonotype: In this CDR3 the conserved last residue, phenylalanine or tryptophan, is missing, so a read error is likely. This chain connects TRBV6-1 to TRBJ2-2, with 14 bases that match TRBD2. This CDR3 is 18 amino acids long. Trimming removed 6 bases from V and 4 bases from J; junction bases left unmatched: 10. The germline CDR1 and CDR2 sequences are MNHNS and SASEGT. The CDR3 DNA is TGTGCCAGCAGAACCGGGACTAGCGGGGGAGGTGCCACCGGGGAGCTGTTTTCT. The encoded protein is CASRTGTSGGGATGELFS.

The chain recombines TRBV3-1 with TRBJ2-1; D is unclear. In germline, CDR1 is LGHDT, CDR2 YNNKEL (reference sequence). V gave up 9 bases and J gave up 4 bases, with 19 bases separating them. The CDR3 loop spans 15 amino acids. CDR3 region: CARALGWSVYNEQFF. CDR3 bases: TGTGCCAGGGCTTTAGGGTGGTCAGTGTACAATGAGCAGTTCTTC.

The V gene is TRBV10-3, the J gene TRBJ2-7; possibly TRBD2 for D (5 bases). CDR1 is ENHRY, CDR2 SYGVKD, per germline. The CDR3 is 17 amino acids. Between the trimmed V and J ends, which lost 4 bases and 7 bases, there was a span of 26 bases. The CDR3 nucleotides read TGTGCCATCAGTGGAGAGAGGATAGCGAGGTCCCACAATGAGCAGTACTTC. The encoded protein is CAISGERIARSHNEQYF.

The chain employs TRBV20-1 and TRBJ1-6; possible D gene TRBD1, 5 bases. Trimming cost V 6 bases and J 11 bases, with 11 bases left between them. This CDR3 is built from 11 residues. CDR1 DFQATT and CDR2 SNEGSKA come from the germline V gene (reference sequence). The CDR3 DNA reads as TGCAGTGCCAGCCAGGGTACACCCCTCCACTTT. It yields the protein CSASQGTPLHF.

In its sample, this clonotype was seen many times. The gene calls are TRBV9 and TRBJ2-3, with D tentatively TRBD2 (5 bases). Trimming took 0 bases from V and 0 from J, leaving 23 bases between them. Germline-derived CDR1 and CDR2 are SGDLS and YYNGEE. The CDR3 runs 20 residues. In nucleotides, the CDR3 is TGTGCCAGCAGCGTAGCTCCGAGGGCGACCCTTCTTCAGAGCACAGATACGCAGTATTTT. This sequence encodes CASSVAPRATLLQSTDTQYF.

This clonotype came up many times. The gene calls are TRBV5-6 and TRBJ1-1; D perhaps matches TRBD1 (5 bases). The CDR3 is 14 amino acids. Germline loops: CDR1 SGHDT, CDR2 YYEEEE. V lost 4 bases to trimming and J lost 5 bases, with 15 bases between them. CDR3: CASSPTRWGTEAFF. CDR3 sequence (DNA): TGTGCCAGCAGCCCCACGCGGTGGGGGACTGAAGCTTTCTTT.